This TCR beta chain was captured by sequencing in a study of shared clonotypes between healthy human individuals. The repertoire was sequenced with immunoSEQ multiplex PCR; TCRdb's copy has only in-frame clones and lacks some. Altogether about 2.4 million clones are present, 80% to 95% being singletons, with the ten largest covering 0.35% to 0.45%. This CDR3 contains 14 residues. Germline V gives CDR1 SGHAT, CDR2 FQDESV (reference sequence). Trimming removed 5 bases from V and 4 bases from J, with 14 bases in between. The rearrangement joins TRBV11-1 to TRBJ1-1; D is unclear. The sequence was obtained from a man between 18 and 29 years old in good health. Some clones in this sample may be carry-over from other donors' samples. Sequenced: naive CD4+ T cells from PBMCs. Subset in this sample: CD45RA+ positively selected. The CDR3 loop is CASSPYVGGTEAFF. DNA for the CDR3: TGTGCCAGCAGCCCTTATGTGGGAGGCACTGAAGCTTTCTTT.